The entry below describes one T cell receptor beta chain. The data stem from a study of control samples from healthy donors and cancer patients. TCRdb's table, derived via immunoSEQ multiplex PCR, lists solely in-frame clones and lacks some. The sample lists more than 75,000 clones; around 80% were seen once. This CDR3 spans 19 amino acids. CDR1 and CDR2 (germline): SGHRS, YFSETQ. V trimming: 4 bases; J trimming: 1 base; junction bases outside the gene matches: 12. Material: blood. The sequence was collected from a woman in her thirties in good health. The chain is built from TRBV5-1 and TRBJ2-6; 9 nucleotides agree with TRBD2. The DNA of the CDR3 is TGCGCCAGCAGCCCCCCTCAGCGGGGGGTTGGGTCTGGGGCCAACGTCCTGACTTTC. As protein: CASSPPQRGVGSGANVLTF.